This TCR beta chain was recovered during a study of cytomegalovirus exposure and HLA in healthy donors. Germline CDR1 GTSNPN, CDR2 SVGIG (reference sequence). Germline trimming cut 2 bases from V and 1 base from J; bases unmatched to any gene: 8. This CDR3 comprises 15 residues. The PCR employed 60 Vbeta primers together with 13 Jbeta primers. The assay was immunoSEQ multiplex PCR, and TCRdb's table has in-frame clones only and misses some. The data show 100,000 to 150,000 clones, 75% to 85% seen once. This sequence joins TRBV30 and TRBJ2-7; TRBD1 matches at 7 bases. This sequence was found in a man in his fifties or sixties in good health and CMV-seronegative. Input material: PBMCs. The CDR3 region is CAWSSSDRISYEQYF. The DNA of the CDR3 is TGTGCCTGGAGTTCATCGGACAGGATTTCCTACGAGCAGTACTTC.